This paragraph covers one T cell receptor (beta chain) sequence. Its antigen has not been determined. No much larger clone exists at a distance of one base, and base qualities are not known. From its cysteine to its phenylalanine, the CDR3 spans 14 amino acids. Only CDR3 DNA remains: 42 bases, in frame from the first base. CDR1 and CDR2 are read off the germline V gene (reference sequence) as MNHEY and SMNVEV. Trimming costs V 6 bases and J 4 bases, and their ends lie 16 bases apart. This sample was taken from a study of post-analysis software for immune sequencing data (dated by TCRdb to 2015 to 2017). In terms of the full investigation: Disease courses on record covered relapsing-remitting, secondary progressive and progressive-relapsing multiple sclerosis, though some patients had no subtype annotation. The patient repertoires were compared against approximately twelve previously published healthy control repertoires obtained from donors aged roughly 6 to 28 years. A subset of samples was prepared in parallel using single-end sample barcoding, then pooled and co-amplified after Illumina adapter ligation. Broad study findings and their caveats: The multiple sclerosis patient group was slightly younger than the control group. Strong co-clustering of samples prepared in the same batch was shown by direct clustering with F measure, prompting a batch-effect correction. Four or five TRBV segments, including TRBV5-6, TRBV5-1 and TRBV20-1, were significantly more frequent in patients than controls. Normalized Chao1 diversity was significantly lower in multiple sclerosis patients than controls, suggesting substantial peripheral T-cell clonal expansion.

Libraries were constructed by PCR. TCRdb shows the sequencer as Illumina HiSeq 2500. Unique molecular identifiers were incorporated into TCR beta cDNA libraries to reduce PCR and sequencing biases. Every 1 to 10 million input T cells yielded approximately 500,000 cDNA molecules, meaning each molecule approximated one T cell. The patient libraries were prepared and sequenced using the same protocol as the earlier healthy control dataset. Samples belonging to the same batch were prepared together, multiplexed and sequenced on a shared HiSeq lane. In the authors' own workflow: MIGEC handled the raw barcoded reads, throwing out single-read molecular identifier groups before consensus assembly and CDR3 extraction. Clonotype tables were post-analysed with VDJtools, and diversity was normalized by down-sampling all datasets to the smallest sample size. To correct batch-related cross-sample contamination, repertoire overlap clustering matched CDR3 amino acid sequences but not nucleotide sequences. TCRdb reprocessing: public reads trimmed at Q25 with fastp, clones called with MiXCR, in-frame beta chains kept. Rows matching on CDR3 protein sequence are summarized as one entry with the most common DNA and genes. The V and J calls and clone size come from TCRdb's table, not from the authors' own analysis. The sample table lists about 560,000 distinct CDR3 sequences, 44% of them with a count of one. The top ten clonotypes cover over 1.5% of the sample.

To demonstrate the VDJtools post-analysis software, the study profiled TCR beta repertoires from the peripheral blood of about 13 young patients with multiple sclerosis. The multiple sclerosis patients were children and adolescents between roughly 6 and 16 years of age. The clonotype originates from a girl aged 5-17 years with multiple sclerosis. The sequencing input was blood. The sequence is built from TRBV27 and TRBJ2-7; the D gene lacks a confident call. This receptor has the CDR3 CASSDTASGYEQYF. The sequence in DNA is TGTGCCAGCAGCGACACAGCCTCCGGATACGAGCAGTACTTC.